The clone carrying this T cell receptor beta chain showed up many times. The data are from a study of CD8+CD57+ T cells in acquired aplastic anemia. For CDR3 and TCR beta VDJ profiling, genomic DNA was the template used. TCRdb independently ran MiXCR on the reads; one entry per CDR3 protein. In the table there are roughly 190,000 distinct CDR3 sequences, 54% of which are singletons. CDR3 size: 12 residues. Germline V gene data show CDR1 as SQVTM and CDR2 as ANQGSEA. V shed 7 bases and J 3 bases; nucleotides not matched to a gene: 3. The sequencing sample was made of sorted CD4+, CD8+, or CD8+CD57+ T cells (not recorded which) from PBMCs. The V and J genes are TRBV29-1 and TRBJ2-7; 10 nucleotides line up with TRBD1. This clonotype was obtained from a human donor in good health, serving as a control. The CDR3 sequence is CSAWDRGYEQYF. CDR3 nucleotide sequence: TGCAGCGCGTGGGACAGGGGCTACGAGCAGTACTTC.